These 24 T cell receptor beta chains came from one sample sequenced in a study of CD8 T cells in ankylosing spondylitis. Antigens for these TCRs are unknown. TCRdb analysed the 5' RACE reads with MiXCR anew, one entry per CDR3 protein. The sample lists fewer than 250,000 distinct CDR3 sequences, around 18% occurring once. Whole-study results and caveats: What seemed typical of ankylosing spondylitis blood was a TCR beta motif built from about 8 highly homologous variants.

The specimen sequenced was blood, either unsorted or a sorted T cell fraction (not recorded which). Receptors were obtained from a male donor with ankylosing spondylitis.

V usage is TRBV7-2 and J usage is TRBJ1-4; no reliable D call. There are 12 residues in the CDR3. Germline V gene sequence: CDR1 SGHTA, CDR2 FQGNSA. Trimming left V 3 bases short and J 8 bases short, with 7 bases between. CDR3 bases: TGTGCCAGCAGCTTTCTAAGCGAAAAACTGTTTTTT. Translation gives CASSFLSEKLFF.

The CDR3 protein is CAISDVIEETQYF. CDR3 bases: TGTGCCATCAGTGATGTCATCGAAGAGACCCAGTACTTC. The V call is TRBV10-3, the J call TRBJ2-5; no clear D gene. Trimming cost V 3 bases and J 3 bases, with 8 bases left between them. Germline V gene lookup returns CDR1 ENHRY and CDR2 SYGVKD. CDR3 length: 13 residues.

The chain employs TRBV6-2 or TRBV6-3 and TRBJ2-1, with TRBD1 identical over 9 bases. J gave up 2 bases and V 8 bases, and 16 bases lay outside the gene matches. Germline assignment: CDR1 MNHEY and CDR2 SVGEGT. The CDR3 totals 18 residues. CDR3 region: CASLGTGRLAVTYNEQFF. The CDR3 coding sequence is TGTGCCAGCCTAGGGACAGGGAGGCTAGCGGTGACCTACAATGAGCAGTTCTTC.

This clonotype was observed a handful of times. This rearrangement joins TRBV19 to TRBJ2-1; TRBD1 is a possible D gene (5 bases). Trimming cost V 3 bases and J 8 bases, with 17 bases left between them. The CDR3 runs to 15 residues. CDR1 and CDR2 (germline): LNHDA, SQIVND (reference sequence). Here the CDR3 reads CASSIGAGRGYEQFF. The DNA of the CDR3 is TGTGCCAGTAGTATTGGGGCAGGGCGAGGTTATGAGCAGTTCTTC.

The chain couples TRBV5-1 to TRBJ2-3, with 13 bases that match TRBD2. Germline V gene sequence: CDR1 SGHRS, CDR2 YFSETQ. The CDR3 runs to 16 residues. With 4 bases clipped from V and 4 bases from J, the junction kept 6 bases outside the gene matches. CDR3 nucleotides: TGCGCCAGCAGCGCTAGGACTAGCGGGGGTGCAGATACGCAGTATTTT. This codes for CASSARTSGGADTQYF.

V usage is TRBV7-9 and J usage is TRBJ1-2, with D maybe TRBD1 (5 bases). Trimming pared 2 bases from V and 8 bases from J, leaving 15 bases between. CDR3 length: 14 residues. Germline CDR1 SEHNR, CDR2 FQNEAQ (reference sequence). In DNA, the CDR3 is TGTGCCAGCAGCTTAACGACAGCCGCTATGGGCTACACCTTC. Translating gives CASSLTTAAMGYTF. The full variable domain, its missing parts supplied by reference TRBV7-9 and TRBJ1-2, is DTGVSQNPRHKITKRGQNVTFRCDPISEHNRLYWYRQTLGQGPEFLTYFQNEAQLEKSRLLSDRFSAERPKGSFSTLEIQRTEQGDSAMYLCASSLTTAAMGYTFGSGTRLTVV.

This clonotype was detected a few times. The gene calls are TRBV5-5 and TRBJ2-7; D unclear. The germline V and J ends were trimmed by 1 base and 7 bases, with 6 bases remaining between them. The CDR3 spans 11 residues. CDR1 and CDR2 (germline): SGHKS, YYEKEE (reference sequence). CDR3 nucleotide sequence: TGTGCCAGCAGCTTGTTTGGGGAGCAGTACTTC. As protein: CASSLFGEQYF.

V usage is TRBV27 and J usage is TRBJ2-1; D is undetermined. This CDR3 is built from 14 residues. V lost 2 bases and J lost 5, with 10 bases in between. Germline V gives CDR1 MNHEY, CDR2 SMNVEV (reference sequence). The CDR3, as DNA: TGTGCCAGCAGTTTACAGTTTTTCGACAATGAGCAGTTCTTC. Protein sequence: CASSLQFFDNEQFF.

This clonotype was detected a few times. A read error is likely, as this CDR3 ends without the conserved phenylalanine or tryptophan. The rearrangement joins TRBV25-1 to TRBJ1-6, with D perhaps TRBD1 (6 bases). V lost 3 bases to trimming and J lost 5 bases, with 14 bases between them. The germline CDR1 and CDR2 sequences are MGHDK and SYGVNS. The CDR3 has 16 residues. Here the CDR3 DNA reads TGTGCCAGCAGTGATCGGACAGCAGCCGATAATTCACCCCTCCACCTT. Translated: CASSDRTAADNSPLHL.

The rearrangement links TRBV10-3 to TRBJ2-2; 8 nucleotides agree with TRBD1. The CDR3 loop spans 14 amino acids. In germline, CDR1 is ENHRY, CDR2 SYGVKD. V shed 3 bases, J shed 6 bases, and the junction held 3 bases outside the gene matches. The CDR3 coding sequence is TGTGCCATCAGTGAAGGGACAGGCCCCGGGGAGCTGTTTTTT. Protein sequence: CAISEGTGPGELFF.

This clonotype occurred a few times. The chain recombines TRBV20-1 with TRBJ1-2; TRBD1 might be the D (6 bases). The V end was cut by 2 bases, the J end by 4 bases, with 8 bases between. Germline CDR1 is DFQATT and CDR2 is SNEGSKA (reference sequence). This CDR3 comprises 12 residues. The CDR3 loop reads CSARPRGYGYTF. CDR3 DNA: TGCAGTGCTAGACCCAGGGGCTATGGCTACACCTTC.

CDR3 protein: CASSSLADRGGYEQYF. The CDR3 DNA sequence: TGTGCCAGCAGTAGTTTAGCGGACAGGGGGGGATACGAGCAGTACTTC. V is TRBV27 and J is TRBJ2-7, with 10 bases matching TRBD1. V lost 5 bases to trimming and J lost 4 bases; unmatched junction nucleotides: 11. Per germline, CDR1 MNHEY and CDR2 SMNVEV (reference sequence). CDR3 size: 16 residues.

This clonotype was observed a handful of times. The rearrangement uses TRBV7-8 and TRBJ2-1, with D perhaps TRBD2 (6 bases). The germline CDR1 and CDR2 sequences are SGHVS and FQNEAQ. The CDR3 is 15 amino acids. V was clipped by 8 bases and J by 2 bases, with 16 bases between them. The DNA for the CDR3 is TGTGCCAGCTTAATAGGGGACTGGACCTACAATGAGCAGTTCTTC. It translates to CASLIGDWTYNEQFF.

This clonotype was counted only a few times. The chain couples TRBV2 to TRBJ2-7; 10 positions agree with TRBD2. Germline lookup yields CDR1 SNHLY and CDR2 FYNNEI. The CDR3 covers 15 residues. V shed 1 base, J shed 4 bases, and the junction held 4 bases outside the gene matches. CDR3 residues: CASSEEVSGGYEQYF. CDR3 DNA sequence: TGTGCCAGCAGTGAAGAGGTTAGCGGGGGGTACGAGCAGTACTTC.

The chain carries TRBV7-2 and TRBJ2-7; TRBD1 aligns across 8 bases. Trimming cost V 7 bases and J 2 bases; bases outside gene matches: 7. This CDR3 spans 14 amino acids. The germline V gene encodes CDR1 SGHTA and CDR2 FQGNSA. CDR3 in amino acids: CASTDPGGPYEQYF. The CDR3 nucleotides read TGTGCCAGCACCGACCCAGGGGGCCCCTACGAGCAGTACTTC.

V gene TRBV7-2 combines with J gene TRBJ1-2; D gene uncertain. The CDR3 runs 14 residues. Deletions cut 2 bases from V and 1 base from J, with 8 bases between. CDR1 is SGHTA, CDR2 FQGNSA, per germline. The CDR3, as DNA: TGTGCCAGCAGCTTACTGACAAATAACTATGGCTACACCTTC. Translating it yields CASSLLTNNYGYTF.

The chain links TRBV11-2 to TRBJ2-1; 10 bases agree with TRBD2. The J segment lost 9 bases and the V segment lost 1 base, leaving 6 bases of the junction unmatched. The CDR3 extends over 15 amino acids. CDR1 is SGHAT and CDR2 is FQNNGV in the germline V gene. The CDR3 DNA is TGTGCCAGCAGCTTAGGGAGCGGGGGGGCCGCTGAGCAGTTCTTC. Translating gives CASSLGSGGAAEQFF. Full variable domain (outside the CDR3, taken from reference TRBV11-2 and TRBJ2-1): EAGVAQSPRYKIIEKRQSVAFWCNPISGHATLYWYQQILGQGPKLLIQFQNNGVVDDSQLPKDRFSAERLKGVDSTLKIQPAKLEDSAVYLCASSLGSGGAAEQFFGPGTRLTVL.

This sequence joins TRBV12-3 or TRBV12-4 and TRBJ2-7; D might be TRBD1 (7 bases). V shed 6 bases and J shed 1 base, with 13 bases lying between them. This CDR3 has 14 residues. The CDR3: CASRGGTASYEQYF. Written as DNA, the CDR3 is TGTGCCAGCAGGGGCGGGACAGCATCCTACGAGCAGTACTTC.

This clonotype was counted only a few times. The chain has TRBV6-6 and TRBJ2-3, with 7 bases lining up with TRBD1. The V gene's germline CDR1 is MNHNY and CDR2 SVGAGI (reference sequence). The V segment lost 3 bases and the J segment 4 bases; nucleotides outside the gene matches: 1. The CDR3 length is 13 residues. The DNA of the CDR3 is TGTGCCAGCAGTTATACAGGGGCAGATACGCAGTATTTT. It codes for CASSYTGADTQYF.

This clonotype has just one count. V and J are TRBV19 and TRBJ1-2; 7 positions match TRBD1. CDR3 size: 14 residues. CDR1 LNHDA and CDR2 SQIVND come from the germline V gene (reference sequence). Losses at the gene ends were 11 bases for V and 8 bases for J; bases not matched to a gene: 17. The CDR3 DNA sequence: TGTGCCTGTCAGCCAACACCCCGACAGGGCGGCTACACCTTC. This codes for CACQPTPRQGGYTF.

This clonotype appeared a few times. The chain joins TRBV2 to TRBJ2-2; D unresolved. The germline V gene has CDR1 SNHLY and CDR2 FYNNEI. This CDR3 spans 14 amino acids. V lost 6 bases and J 7 bases, leaving 15 bases between the germline ends. The CDR3 reads CASSLTARDGELFF. As DNA, the CDR3 is TGTGCCAGCAGCCTCACCGCTAGGGACGGGGAGCTGTTTTTT. Complete variable domain (other parts from reference TRBV2 and TRBJ2-2): EPEVTQTPSHQVTQMGQEVILRCVPISNHLYFYWYRQILGQKVEFLVSFYNNEISEKSEIFDDQFSVERPDGSNFTLKIRSTKLEDSAMYFCASSLTARDGELFFGEGSRLTVL.

The V gene is TRBV7-9, the J gene TRBJ2-5; tentatively, D is TRBD2 (6 bases). The germline gives CDR1 SEHNR, CDR2 FQNEAQ (reference sequence). V lost 2 bases, J lost 3 bases, and 16 bases lay in between. This CDR3 contains 16 residues. In DNA, the CDR3 is TGTGCCAGCAGCTTACCCTTCGGGGGAGGTGAAGAGACCCAGTACTTC. Its protein product is CASSLPFGGGEETQYF.

The chain uses TRBV2 and TRBJ2-7; 8 bases map to TRBD1. J gave up 5 bases and V 9 bases, and 15 bases lay outside the gene matches. CDR3 length equals 15 residues. Germline CDR1 is SNHLY and CDR2 is FYNNEI. The CDR3 loop is CASFPGQAQLNEQYF. CDR3 nucleotide sequence: TGTGCCAGTTTCCCGGGACAGGCGCAGTTGAACGAGCAGTACTTC. The whole variable domain, remainder taken from reference TRBV2 and TRBJ2-7, is EPEVTQTPSHQVTQMGQEVILRCVPISNHLYFYWYRQILGQKVEFLVSFYNNEISEKSEIFDDQFSVERPDGSNFTLKIRSTKLEDSAMYFCASFPGQAQLNEQYFGPGTRLTVT.

This clonotype was found many times. The chain links TRBV3-1 to TRBJ1-5; TRBD1 is a possible D gene (5 bases). Trimming shortened V by 3 bases and J by 6 bases, and 12 bases separated the two germline ends. The CDR3 length is 14 residues. Germline V CDR1 and CDR2: LGHDT, YNNKEL (reference sequence). CDR3 coding DNA: TGTGCCAGCAGCCATCAGGGATCAGGTCAGCCCCAGCATTTT. Protein product: CASSHQGSGQPQHF.